These 32 T cell receptor beta chains originate from one sample sequenced in a study of PD-1 blockade in classical Hodgkin lymphoma. Autologous stem cell transplantation was followed by relapse in every patient, and brentuximab vedotin exposure varied. Sequenced by immunoSEQ multiplex PCR; TCRdb stores in-frame clones only, minus some. This table holds some 96,000 clones, around 81% found once. Specimen: peripheral blood mononuclear cells (PBMCs), collected before the second cycle of nivolumab. The receptors shown here come from a human donor with classical Hodgkin lymphoma.

The CDR3, as DNA: TGTGCCAGCAGCTCGCCCTCCAGCGGGAGGTACGAGCAGTACTTC. Protein: CASSSPSSGRYEQYF. The chain is built from TRBV7-3 and TRBJ2-7; 9 bases are shared with TRBD2. V shed 4 bases, J shed 4 bases, and the junction held 8 bases outside the gene matches. Germline assignment: CDR1 SGHTA and CDR2 FQGTGA. The CDR3 spans 15 residues.

This rearrangement joins TRBV19 to TRBJ2-3, with 8 bases that match TRBD2. The CDR3 loop spans 16 amino acids. CDR1 is LNHDA and CDR2 is SQIVND in the germline V gene (reference sequence). V dropped 3 bases and J dropped 3; count of bases not matched to a gene: 8. CDR3 protein: CASSIVRGGGTDTQYF. For the CDR3, the DNA is TGTGCCAGTAGTATTGTCCGGGGCGGGGGGACAGATACGCAGTATTTT.

V gene TRBV6-6 combines with J gene TRBJ2-7; TRBD2 matches 8 bases. Germline-derived CDR1 and CDR2 are MNHNY and SVGAGI (reference sequence). The CDR3 contains 15 residues. The J segment lost 7 bases and the V segment lost 6 bases, leaving 14 bases of the junction unmatched. CDR3: CASSSGAGGLWEQYF. DNA for the CDR3: TGTGCCAGCAGCTCGGGGGCGGGAGGATTGTGGGAGCAGTACTTC.

The chain couples TRBV6-6 to TRBJ1-4, with a tentative D call TRBD1 (5 bases). V was trimmed by 2 bases and J by 10 bases, leaving 17 bases between them. Per the germline V gene, CDR1 is MNHNY and CDR2 is SVGAGI (reference sequence). This CDR3 is 15 amino acids long. CDR3 coding DNA: TGTGCCAGCAGTTACGGCGGGACGCAGGGCGGAAAACTGTTTTTT. Translation gives CASSYGGTQGGKLFF.

The J gene is TRBJ1-1, the V gene TRBV6-5, with D unresolved. Germline V CDR1 and CDR2: MNHEY, SVGAGI. The CDR3 sequence is 11 residues long. V lost 6 bases, J lost 1 base, and 3 bases lay in between. CDR3 nucleotide sequence: TGTGCCAGCAGAGGGAACACTGAAGCTTTCTTT. Translation gives CASRGNTEAFF.

The chain uses TRBV9 and TRBJ2-1; TRBD2 aligns across 8 bases. The trim removed 0 bases at V and 3 bases at J, leaving 8 bases unmatched. The germline V gene has CDR1 SGDLS and CDR2 YYNGEE. The CDR3 is made up of 17 amino acids. CDR3 in amino acids: CASSVASTSADYNEQFF. The CDR3 nucleotides are TGTGCCAGCAGCGTAGCTTCGACTAGCGCTGACTACAATGAGCAGTTCTTC.

The chain uses TRBV25-1 and TRBJ2-7; D gene unclear. Germline V gene data show CDR1 as MGHDK and CDR2 as SYGVNS. V lost 5 bases to trimming and J lost 2 bases, with 7 bases between them. This CDR3 has 12 residues. CDR3 sequence: CASSTRTYEQYF. For the CDR3, the DNA is TGTGCCAGCAGTACACGAACCTACGAGCAGTACTTC.

The chain carries TRBV30 and TRBJ2-6; 7 nucleotides line up with TRBD2. CDR3 length: 14 amino acids. The J segment lost 2 bases and the V segment lost 3 bases, leaving 1 base of the junction unmatched. Germline CDR1 reads GTSNPN; CDR2 reads SVGIG (reference sequence). This CDR3 is CAWRGGAGANVLTF. The CDR3 DNA reads TGTGCCTGGAGGGGGGGGGCTGGGGCCAACGTCCTGACTTTC.

This chain links TRBV11-2 with TRBJ1-1, with unresolved D. The CDR3 runs to 15 residues. V gave up 4 bases and J gave up 5 bases, with 17 bases separating them. Germline CDR1 is SGHAT and CDR2 is FQNNGV. CDR3: CASSSGWGSGTEAFF. The CDR3 coding sequence is TGTGCCAGCAGCTCCGGGTGGGGATCGGGTACTGAAGCTTTCTTT.

This chain connects TRBV7-3 to TRBJ2-2; perhaps TRBD2 as D (5 bases). V was clipped by 2 bases and J by 1 base, with 8 bases between them. This CDR3 has 15 residues. Germline CDR1 and CDR2: SGHTA and FQGTGA. CDR3 sequence: CASSLVGLNTGELFF. For the CDR3, the DNA is TGTGCCAGCAGCTTAGTCGGACTGAACACCGGGGAGCTGTTTTTT.

The gene calls are TRBV10-3 and TRBJ2-1; 7 bases line up with TRBD2. CDR1 ENHRY and CDR2 SYGVKD come from the germline V gene. CDR3 length: 14 amino acids. Germline trimming cut 6 bases from V and 3 bases from J; bases unmatched to any gene: 5. The CDR3 loop is CAIRPGTNYNEQFF. CDR3 DNA sequence: TGTGCCATCAGGCCCGGGACTAACTACAATGAGCAGTTCTTC.

V usage is TRBV19 and J usage is TRBJ2-1; D not certain. This CDR3 region has 13 residues. Looked up from germline, CDR1 is LNHDA and CDR2 is SQIVND (reference sequence). V was clipped by 1 base and J by 10 bases, with 11 bases between them. In DNA form, the CDR3 reads TGTGCCAGTAGTATAGTCGCCCCGAGGGAGCAGTTCTTC. Translating gives CASSIVAPREQFF.

J is TRBJ2-1 and V is TRBV5-1, with 8 bases matching TRBD2. In germline, CDR1 is SGHRS, CDR2 YFSETQ. The CDR3 length is 15 residues. With V trimmed by 3 bases and J by 5 bases, 7 bases remained unmatched. CDR3 loop: CASSWGAGDHNEQFF. CDR3 nucleotide sequence: TGCGCCAGCAGCTGGGGAGCGGGAGATCACAATGAGCAGTTCTTC.

The chain carries TRBV5-1 and TRBJ1-1; possible D gene TRBD1, 6 bases. Germline lookup yields CDR1 SGHRS and CDR2 YFSETQ. The CDR3 loop spans 15 amino acids. Trimming cost V 0 bases and J 4 bases, with 13 bases left between them. The CDR3, as DNA: TGCGCCAGCAGCTTGGATGGGGGCGCGGGCACTGAAGCTTTCTTT. Encoded protein: CASSLDGGAGTEAFF. The full variable domain, with the rest looked up from reference TRBV5-1 and TRBJ1-1, is KAGVTQTPRYLIKTRGQQVTLSCSPISGHRSVSWYQQTPGQGLQFLFEYFSETQRNKGNFPGRFSGRQFSNSRSEMNVSTLELGDSALYLCASSLDGGAGTEAFFGQGTRLTVV.

The V gene is TRBV4-1, the J gene TRBJ1-3; 11 nucleotides line up with TRBD1. Trimming took 1 base from V and 3 from J; bases not matched to a gene: 2. Germline assignment: CDR1 MGHRA and CDR2 YSYEKL. The CDR3 extends over 16 amino acids. CDR3 bases: TGCGCCAGCAGCCAAGGGGACAGGGGGTTTGGAAACACCATATATTTT. Its translation is CASSQGDRGFGNTIYF.

This rearrangement joins TRBV28 to TRBJ2-2, with D possibly matching TRBD2 (6 bases). This CDR3 is built from 16 residues. V gave up 6 bases and J gave up 6 bases, with 20 bases separating them. From germline, CDR1 is MDHEN and CDR2 SYDVKM. The CDR3 DNA sequence: TGTGCCAGCAGGTCGAGGGCGGGGCGAGGGCCCGGGGAGCTGTTTTTT. This translates into CASRSRAGRGPGELFF. Variable domain in full (rest from reference TRBV28 and TRBJ2-2): DVKVTQSSRYLVKRTGEKVFLECVQDMDHENMFWYRQDPGLGLRLIYFSYDVKMKEKGDIPEGYSVSREKKERFSLILESASTNQTSMYLCASRSRAGRGPGELFFGEGSRLTVL.

The J gene is TRBJ2-5, the V gene TRBV19; 9 bases match TRBD1. Per the germline V gene, CDR1 is LNHDA and CDR2 is SQIVND (reference sequence). Germline trimming cut 8 bases from V and 5 bases from J; bases unmatched to any gene: 15. The CDR3 spans 16 residues. CDR3 loop: CASSARTGAGRETQYF. CDR3 DNA sequence: TGTGCCAGTTCGGCCCGGACAGGGGCTGGGAGGGAGACCCAGTACTTC.

The rearrangement uses TRBV6-5 and TRBJ1-3, with D possibly being TRBD1 (5 bases). V dropped 5 bases and J dropped 0 bases, with 11 bases sitting between them. Germline V gene sequence: CDR1 MNHEY, CDR2 SVGAGI. This CDR3 spans 15 amino acids. The CDR3 DNA is TGTGCCAGCAGTGGAGGGGTAAACTCTGGAAACACCATATATTTT. This translates into CASSGGVNSGNTIYF.

The chain uses TRBV11-2 and TRBJ2-2, with D perhaps matching TRBD2 (5 bases). This CDR3 spans 12 amino acids. Looked up from germline, CDR1 is SGHAT and CDR2 is FQNNGV. V dropped 1 base and J dropped 8 bases, with 5 bases sitting between them. CDR3 nucleotide sequence: TGTGCCAGCAGCTTAGGGACTGGGGAGCTGTTTTTT. Its translation: CASSLGTGELFF.

The chain combines TRBV4-3 with TRBJ2-5; 8 bases map to TRBD1. This CDR3 has 14 residues. V dropped 2 bases and J dropped 2; count of bases not matched to a gene: 1. Per the germline V gene, CDR1 is LGHNA and CDR2 is YSLEER. The CDR3 nucleotides read TGCGCCAGCAGCCAAACAGGGGGTCAAGAGACCCAGTACTTC. Encoded protein: CASSQTGGQETQYF.

The chain couples TRBV5-1 to TRBJ1-4; D remains ambiguous. Trimming stripped 0 bases from V and 5 bases from J, with 8 bases between. CDR1 and CDR2 (germline): SGHRS, YFSETQ. The CDR3 contains 14 residues. CDR3 coding DNA: TGCGCCAGCAGCTTGGAGAGGCTGAATGAAAAACTGTTTTTT. Translated: CASSLERLNEKLFF.

This clone was found a few times. The V gene is TRBV5-1, the J gene TRBJ2-3; 11 nucleotides align to TRBD2. The CDR3 extends over 16 amino acids. Germline CDR1 SGHRS, CDR2 YFSETQ. Germline trimming cut 4 bases from V and 2 bases from J; bases unmatched to any gene: 6. Written as DNA, the CDR3 is TGCGCCAGCAGCACTAGCGGGAGCCTACTCACAGATACGCAGTATTTT. Protein: CASSTSGSLLTDTQYF.

The chain uses TRBV19 and TRBJ2-1; TRBD2 matches 10 bases. From germline, CDR1 is LNHDA and CDR2 SQIVND (reference sequence). With 4 bases clipped from V and 10 bases from J, the junction kept 10 bases outside the gene matches. This CDR3 region has 15 residues. In DNA form, the CDR3 reads TGTGCCAGTAGTAAAGCGGGAGGGCCGGCGGGCGAGCAGTTCTTC. This translates into CASSKAGGPAGEQFF.

The J gene is TRBJ2-2, the V gene TRBV2; D gene unclear. The germline CDR1 and CDR2 sequences are SNHLY and FYNNEI. V was trimmed by 8 bases and J by 2 bases, leaving 6 bases between them. This CDR3 contains 12 residues. The CDR3 DNA reads as TGTGCCAGCGGCCTAAACACCGGGGAGCTGTTTTTT. Protein: CASGLNTGELFF.

The chain combines TRBV5-1 with TRBJ2-1; 13 nucleotides agree with TRBD2. Germline loops: CDR1 SGHRS, CDR2 YFSETQ. After removal of 0 bases from V and 6 bases from J, the junction contained 3 bases not matched to a gene. The CDR3 covers 16 residues. CDR3 sequence (DNA): TGCGCCAGCAGCTTGGGGGGACTAGCGGGAATCAATGAGCAGTTCTTC. Encoded protein: CASSLGGLAGINEQFF.

This clone was seen only once. V gene TRBV28 combines with J gene TRBJ1-5; D is perhaps TRBD1 (5 bases). Germline V gives CDR1 MDHEN, CDR2 SYDVKM. This CDR3 region has 13 residues. V lost 9 bases to trimming and J lost 5 bases, with 14 bases between them. The chain's CDR3 is CASFDSHHQPQHF. The CDR3 bases are TGTGCCAGTTTTGACAGCCATCATCAGCCCCAGCATTTT.

The V and J genes are TRBV18 and TRBJ2-3, with 10 bases matching TRBD2. CDR1 is KGHSH, CDR2 LQKENI, per germline. This CDR3 comprises 17 residues. With 0 bases clipped from V and 6 bases from J, the junction kept 9 bases outside the gene matches. The CDR3 coding sequence is TGTGCCAGCTCACCACCCGGGAGCGGGAGGGCCTGGGATACGCAGTATTTT. This codes for CASSPPGSGRAWDTQYF.

The gene calls are TRBV7-9 and TRBJ2-3; no clear D gene. Trimming took 2 bases from V and 4 from J, leaving 16 bases between them. Germline V gives CDR1 SEHNR, CDR2 FQNEAQ (reference sequence). There are 16 residues in the CDR3. The CDR3 DNA is TGTGCCAGCAGCTTACATGACCCAAAGGAGTCAGATACGCAGTATTTT. Encoded protein: CASSLHDPKESDTQYF.

The chain has TRBV5-6 and TRBJ2-7; 10 nucleotides line up with TRBD1. The CDR3 is 14 amino acids. Germline V gene data show CDR1 as SGHDT and CDR2 as YYEEEE. The ends lost 4 bases at V and 2 bases at J; junction bases unmatched: 3. This chain's CDR3 is CASSRDRGPYEQYF. In DNA, the CDR3 is TGTGCCAGCAGCCGGGACAGGGGACCCTACGAGCAGTACTTC. Full variable domain (remainder filled in from reference TRBV5-6 and TRBJ2-7): DAGVTQSPTHLIKTRGQQVTLRCSPKSGHDTVSWYQQALGQGPQFIFQYYEEEERQRGNFPDRFSGHQFPNYSSELNVNALLLGDSALYLCASSRDRGPYEQYFGPGTRLTVT.

This rearrangement joins TRBV25-1 to TRBJ2-3, with D possibly being TRBD2 (5 bases). This CDR3 is 13 amino acids long. The V and J ends lost 5 bases and 13 bases respectively, with 19 bases between them. From germline, CDR1 is MGHDK and CDR2 SYGVNS. The CDR3 nucleotides are TGTGCCAGCAGTCGTGGTTCCTGGACTTTTAAGTATTTT. Amino acid sequence: CASSRGSWTFKYF.

The CDR3 DNA reads TGTGCCAGTAGTAGCTTCGGACACACTAATGAAAAACTGTTTTTT. Amino acid sequence: CASSSFGHTNEKLFF. This sequence joins TRBV19 and TRBJ1-4, with D tentatively TRBD1 (5 bases). Germline lookup yields CDR1 LNHDA and CDR2 SQIVND (reference sequence). V was shortened by 4 bases and J by 2 bases, with 11 bases between the two germline ends. The CDR3 is 15 residues long.

The chain joins TRBV25-1 to TRBJ2-7; 7 nucleotides agree with TRBD1. The CDR3 is 13 amino acids. V lost 6 bases and J lost 3; bases outside the gene matches: 5. Germline CDR1 MGHDK, CDR2 SYGVNS. The DNA of the CDR3 is TGTGCCAGCAGGGGACAGACGAACTACGAGCAGTACTTC. This codes for CASRGQTNYEQYF.